This T cell receptor (beta chain) is drawn from a study of T cell repertoires in cytomegalovirus infection. Using its own MiXCR run on the reads, TCRdb lists one record per CDR3 protein. The sample records around 450,000 distinct CDR3 sequences, around 11% being singletons. The germline V gene encodes CDR1 SGHRS and CDR2 YFSETQ. V dropped 0 bases and J dropped 9; count of bases not matched to a gene: 5. The CDR3 runs to 13 residues. In its sample, this clonotype was seen many times. The rearrangement joins TRBV5-1 to TRBJ1-2; 7 nucleotides agree with TRBD1. The sample was PBMCs. The receptor was isolated from a human donor in good health (CMV status not recorded). Some clones in this sample may be carry-over from other donors' samples. CDR3 sequence reads: CASSLEPQGRYTF. CDR3 coding DNA: TGCGCCAGCAGCTTGGAGCCACAGGGGCGCTACACCTTC. Together with reference TRBV5-1 and TRBJ1-2, the CDR3 gives the full variable domain: KAGVTQTPRYLIKTRGQQVTLSCSPISGHRSVSWYQQTPGQGLQFLFEYFSETQRNKGNFPGRFSGRQFSNSRSEMNVSTLELGDSALYLCASSLEPQGRYTFGSGTRLTVV.